Presented here are 4 T cell receptor beta chains from one specimen sequenced in a study of cytotoxic CD8 clonotypes in ibrutinib-treated CLL. Sequenced by immunoSEQ multiplex PCR; TCRdb stores in-frame clones only, minus some. The data show 15,000 to 20,000 clones, with around 63% seen just once and under 20% held by the top ten. The sample in question was PBMCs, obtained before ibrutinib treatment. These receptors all stem from a human donor with chronic lymphocytic leukemia.

The gene calls are TRBV2 and TRBJ2-1; 13 nucleotides match TRBD2. Germline CDR1 is SNHLY and CDR2 is FYNNEI. The length of the CDR3 is 13 residues. V gave up 7 bases and J gave up 7 bases; unmatched junction bases: 1. This chain's CDR3 is CASILAGGNEQFF. The DNA of the CDR3 is TGTGCCAGCATACTAGCGGGGGGGAATGAGCAGTTCTTC.

This chain uses TRBV7-3 with TRBJ1-3; 7 bases align to TRBD1. The germline V gene has CDR1 SGHTA and CDR2 FQGTGA. V shed 5 bases, J shed 1 base, and the junction held 8 bases outside the gene matches. The CDR3 totals 16 residues. The CDR3 DNA follows: TGTGCCAGCAGCACCGGGCCCAGGGGGTCTGGAAACACCATATATTTT. It translates to CASSTGPRGSGNTIYF.

This chain connects TRBV6-1 to TRBJ1-4; D ambiguous. V was cut by 5 bases and J by 7 bases, with 5 bases left in between. The CDR3 loop spans 11 amino acids. Germline V gene data show CDR1 as MNHNS and CDR2 as SASEGT. The CDR3 DNA sequence: TGTGCCAGCAGTCAAAGTGAAAAACTGTTTTTT. Encoded protein: CASSQSEKLFF.

The CDR3 reads CATAGTGNTEAFF. The DNA for the CDR3 is TGTGCCACGGCCGGGACTGGAAACACTGAAGCTTTCTTT. The J gene is TRBJ1-1, the V gene TRBV6-1, with D perhaps TRBD1 (5 bases). The ends were cut back, 10 bases at V and 2 bases at J, with 14 bases in the middle. The germline V gene has CDR1 MNHNS and CDR2 SASEGT. The CDR3 is 13 amino acids.